This passage covers 19 T cell receptor beta chains from one sample sequenced in a study of T cell changes during pregnancy in multiple sclerosis. Assay: immunoSEQ multiplex PCR; the TCRdb copy retains only in-frame clones and omits some. Among more than 75,000 clones, approximately 94% were seen once, and the ten largest hold roughly 2.5%. The sequenced sample was peripheral blood, obtained in the third trimester of pregnancy. All receptors come from a female donor with multiple sclerosis, enrolled in a pregnancy study.

This sequence joins TRBV5-1 and TRBJ2-1, with a tentative D call TRBD2 (5 bases). V was pared by 6 bases and J by 1 base, with 11 bases between. Germline V CDR1 and CDR2: SGHRS, YFSETQ. The CDR3 covers 14 residues. This chain's CDR3 is CASIKGESYNEQFF. CDR3 DNA: TGCGCCAGCATAAAGGGAGAGTCCTACAATGAGCAGTTCTTC.

This clone was found once. The chain is built from TRBV6-5 and TRBJ2-1, with TRBD2 matching over 9 bases. The CDR3 loop spans 16 amino acids. Germline trimming cut 0 bases from V and 3 bases from J; bases unmatched to any gene: 3. Per germline, CDR1 MNHEY and CDR2 SVGAGI. DNA of the CDR3: TGTGCCAGCAGTTACTCGAGCGGGGGGATCTACAATGAGCAGTTCTTC. Translating gives CASSYSSGGIYNEQFF.

The rearrangement uses TRBV9 and TRBJ1-3; D remains ambiguous. The V end lost 0 bases, the J end lost 0 bases, and 10 bases lay between the germline ends. This CDR3 region has 16 residues. The V gene's germline CDR1 is SGDLS and CDR2 YYNGEE. Written as DNA, the CDR3 is TGTGCCAGCAGCGTAGCCGACACCAGCTCTGGAAACACCATATATTTT. Encoded protein: CASSVADTSSGNTIYF.

The chain carries TRBV13 and TRBJ1-1, with 9 bases that match TRBD1. Germline V gene data show CDR1 as PRHDT and CDR2 as FYEKMQ (reference sequence). The CDR3 covers 14 residues. Trimming removed 8 bases from V and 1 base from J; junction bases left unmatched: 5. The chain's CDR3 is CASDRGAENTEAFF. CDR3 DNA: TGTGCCAGCGACAGGGGGGCAGAGAACACTGAAGCTTTCTTT.

The gene calls are TRBV7-3 and TRBJ2-1; D may be TRBD2 (5 bases). CDR1 and CDR2 from the germline V gene are SGHTA and FQGTGA. Trimming pared 3 bases from V and 0 bases from J, leaving 9 bases between. The CDR3 is 15 residues long. As DNA, the CDR3 is TGTGCCAGCAGCTTTAGTCGGGGCTCCTACAATGAGCAGTTCTTC. It translates to CASSFSRGSYNEQFF.

This chain connects TRBV4-1 to TRBJ1-4; the D is unclear. Trimming left V 0 bases short and J 7 bases short, with 15 bases between. There are 16 residues in the CDR3. Germline CDR1 is MGHRA and CDR2 is YSYEKL. CDR3 sequence reads: CASSQEASEAGEKLFF. In DNA, the CDR3 is TGCGCCAGCAGCCAAGAAGCGTCAGAAGCCGGTGAAAAACTGTTTTTT.

The V and J genes are TRBV5-1 and TRBJ2-7; tentative D call: TRBD1 (6 bases). This CDR3 has 14 residues. Germline assignment: CDR1 SGHRS and CDR2 YFSETQ. Trimming took off 3 bases at V and 3 bases at J, with 13 bases between the two ends. The CDR3 protein is CASSWSPQGYEQYF. The CDR3 nucleotides read TGCGCCAGCAGCTGGAGCCCACAGGGCTACGAGCAGTACTTC.

The J gene is TRBJ2-2, the V gene TRBV5-1; D may be TRBD2 (5 bases). The CDR3 is 16 residues long. V lost 5 bases to trimming and J lost 3 bases, with 17 bases between them. Per the germline V gene, CDR1 is SGHRS and CDR2 is YFSETQ. The CDR3 protein is CASRRVGFGDTGELFF. The CDR3 DNA reads as TGCGCCAGCAGAAGGGTAGGGTTCGGGGACACCGGGGAGCTGTTTTTT.

The chain recombines TRBV6-4 with TRBJ2-1, with D tentatively TRBD2 (7 bases). The CDR3 length is 15 residues. Trimming pared 3 bases from V and 3 bases from J, leaving 12 bases between. Germline lookup yields CDR1 MRHNA and CDR2 SNTAGT. The CDR3 DNA follows: TGTGCCAGCAGTGATGGCGGGGGCGGCTACAATGAGCAGTTCTTC. It yields the protein CASSDGGGGYNEQFF.

The table lists this clone with a count of one. The chain recombines TRBV6-5 with TRBJ2-3, with 8 bases identical to TRBD2. CDR1 is MNHEY and CDR2 is SVGAGI in the germline V gene. The V gene end was trimmed by 5 bases and the J gene end by 1 base; junction bases not matched to a gene: 2. The CDR3 length is 14 residues. The CDR3 DNA reads as TGTGCCAGCAGTGCGCGGGGGGGCACAGATACGCAGTATTTT. Its translation: CASSARGGTDTQYF.

CDR3 protein: CASSQTRLTESSGYTF. CDR3 bases: TGTGCCAGCAGCCAGACCCGGTTGACAGAATCTTCGGGCTACACCTTC. V is TRBV5-4 and J is TRBJ1-2, with D possibly matching TRBD1 (5 bases). The CDR3 has 16 residues. The V end was cut by 4 bases, the J end by 8 bases, with 24 bases between. Germline CDR1 and CDR2: SGHNT and YYREEE (reference sequence).

The V and J genes are TRBV18 and TRBJ2-7, with a possible D match to TRBD2 (6 bases). Germline lookup yields CDR1 KGHSH and CDR2 LQKENI. This CDR3 spans 13 amino acids. V dropped 2 bases and J dropped 2 bases, with 7 bases sitting between them. CDR3 sequence reads: CASSPGEAYEQYF. For the CDR3, the DNA is TGTGCCAGCTCACCAGGGGAGGCCTACGAGCAGTACTTC.

This rearrangement joins TRBV6-1 to TRBJ1-1; 8 positions match TRBD1. The CDR3 is 13 residues long. Trimming cost V 7 bases and J 1 base; bases outside gene matches: 2. CDR1 is MNHNS, CDR2 SASEGT, per germline. CDR3 region: CASIQGANTEAFF. CDR3 DNA sequence: TGTGCCAGCATTCAGGGGGCGAACACTGAAGCTTTCTTT.

V usage is TRBV7-9 and J usage is TRBJ1-4, with TRBD1 matching 11 bases. V gave up 5 bases and J gave up 8 bases; unmatched junction bases: 7. The length of the CDR3 is 15 residues. Germline V gene sequence: CDR1 SEHNR, CDR2 FQNEAQ (reference sequence). CDR3 sequence (DNA): TGTGCCAGCAGCGCCTGGACAGGGGGCGAAGAAAAACTGTTTTTT. This codes for CASSAWTGGEEKLFF. The whole variable domain, remainder taken from reference TRBV7-9 and TRBJ1-4, is DTGVSQNPRHKITKRGQNVTFRCDPISEHNRLYWYRQTLGQGPEFLTYFQNEAQLEKSRLLSDRFSAERPKGSFSTLEIQRTEQGDSAMYLCASSAWTGGEEKLFFGSGTQLSVL.

The chain joins TRBV5-1 to TRBJ1-2; 7 bases are a match to TRBD1. Per germline, CDR1 SGHRS and CDR2 YFSETQ. V shed 6 bases, J shed 3 bases, and the junction held 14 bases outside the gene matches. The CDR3 sequence is 16 residues long. CDR3 DNA sequence: TGCGCCAGCAAGACGGGACAGCTTACCGTAGACTATGGCTACACCTTC. This translates into CASKTGQLTVDYGYTF.

The CDR3 protein is CASSETGYEQYF. In DNA, the CDR3 is TGTGCCAGCAGTGAAACAGGATACGAGCAGTACTTC. This chain joins TRBV6-1 and TRBJ2-7; tentatively, D is TRBD1 (5 bases). This CDR3 has 12 residues. From germline, CDR1 is MNHNS and CDR2 SASEGT. Trimming removed 2 bases at V and 4 bases at J, with 6 bases between.

This chain uses TRBV27 with TRBJ2-1, with TRBD1 matching 8 bases. V trimming: 7 bases; J trimming: 10 bases; junction bases outside the gene matches: 21. The CDR3 is 17 residues long. Germline V gene sequence: CDR1 MNHEY, CDR2 SMNVEV (reference sequence). The CDR3 nucleotides are TGTGCCAGCACCACCATCCCCAGGGGGCGGTTAATGCGGGAGCAGTTCTTC. It encodes CASTTIPRGRLMREQFF.

The count of this clone is one. The V gene is TRBV10-3, the J gene TRBJ2-3; no firm D call. V lost 3 bases and J 0 bases, leaving 13 bases between the germline ends. The CDR3 spans 16 residues. Germline V gene sequence: CDR1 ENHRY, CDR2 SYGVKD. The CDR3, as DNA: TGTGCCATCAGTGATCCGGAGCTTTCTAGCACAGATACGCAGTATTTT. This translates into CAISDPELSSTDTQYF.

V gene TRBV10-1 combines with J gene TRBJ1-1; D not resolved. CDR1 is WNHNN and CDR2 is SYGVQD in the germline V gene (reference sequence). CDR3 size: 13 residues. V lost 4 bases and J lost 5, with 11 bases in between. The CDR3 DNA is TGCGCCAGCAGTGTTCAAGGCGGGACTGAAGCTTTCTTT. This sequence encodes CASSVQGGTEAFF.